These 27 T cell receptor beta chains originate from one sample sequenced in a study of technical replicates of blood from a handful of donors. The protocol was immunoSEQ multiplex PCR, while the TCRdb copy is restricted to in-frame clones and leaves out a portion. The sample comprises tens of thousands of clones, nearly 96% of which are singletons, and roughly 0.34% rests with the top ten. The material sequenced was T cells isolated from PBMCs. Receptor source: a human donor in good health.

The CDR3 region is CASTGGAGEQYF. The CDR3, as DNA: TGTGCCAGCACGGGGGGGGCTGGTGAGCAGTACTTC. The chain carries TRBV11-1 and TRBJ2-7, with 8 bases fitting TRBD2. The CDR3 runs to 12 residues. The germline gives CDR1 SGHAT, CDR2 FQDESV (reference sequence). With 7 bases clipped from V and 7 bases from J, the junction kept 6 bases outside the gene matches.

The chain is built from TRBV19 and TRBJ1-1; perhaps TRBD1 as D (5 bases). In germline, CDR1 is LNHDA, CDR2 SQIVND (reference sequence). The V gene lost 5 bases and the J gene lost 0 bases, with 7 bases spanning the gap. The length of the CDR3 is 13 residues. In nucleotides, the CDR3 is TGTGCCAGTAGTGCGACAGTGAACACTGAAGCTTTCTTT. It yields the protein CASSATVNTEAFF.

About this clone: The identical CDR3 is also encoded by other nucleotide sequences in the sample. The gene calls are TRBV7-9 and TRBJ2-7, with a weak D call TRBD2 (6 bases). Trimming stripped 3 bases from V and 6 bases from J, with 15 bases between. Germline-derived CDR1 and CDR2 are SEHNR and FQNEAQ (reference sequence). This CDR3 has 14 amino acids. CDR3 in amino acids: CASSLGGGRGEQYF. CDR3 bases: TGTGCCAGCAGCTTGGGTGGAGGGAGAGGCGAGCAGTACTTC.

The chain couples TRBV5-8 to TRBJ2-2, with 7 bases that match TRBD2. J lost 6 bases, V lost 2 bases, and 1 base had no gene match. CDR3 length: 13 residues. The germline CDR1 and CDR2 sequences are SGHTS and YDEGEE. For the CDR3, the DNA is TGTGCCAGCAGCTTTGCGGGAGCCGGGGAGCTGTTTTTT. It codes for CASSFAGAGELFF.

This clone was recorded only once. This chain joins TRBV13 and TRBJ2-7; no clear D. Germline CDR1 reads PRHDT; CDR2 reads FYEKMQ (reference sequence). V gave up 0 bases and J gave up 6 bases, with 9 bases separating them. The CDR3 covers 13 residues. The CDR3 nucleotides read TGTGCCAGCAGCTTAGGCCCCCGAGGCGAGCAGTACTTC. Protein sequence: CASSLGPRGEQYF.

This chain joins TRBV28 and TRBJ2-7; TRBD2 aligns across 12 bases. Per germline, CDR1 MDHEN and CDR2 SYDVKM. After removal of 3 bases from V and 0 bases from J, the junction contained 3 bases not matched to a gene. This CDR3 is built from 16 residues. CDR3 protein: CASSFGTSGYSYEQYF. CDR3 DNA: TGTGCCAGCAGTTTCGGGACTAGCGGGTACTCCTACGAGCAGTACTTC.

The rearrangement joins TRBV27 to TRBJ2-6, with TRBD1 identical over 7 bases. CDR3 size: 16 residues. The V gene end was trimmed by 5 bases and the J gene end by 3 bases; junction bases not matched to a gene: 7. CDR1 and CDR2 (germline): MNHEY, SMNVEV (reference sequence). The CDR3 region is CASSREGAGGANVLTF. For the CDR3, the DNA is TGTGCCAGCAGTAGAGAGGGGGCCGGTGGGGCCAACGTCCTGACTTTC.

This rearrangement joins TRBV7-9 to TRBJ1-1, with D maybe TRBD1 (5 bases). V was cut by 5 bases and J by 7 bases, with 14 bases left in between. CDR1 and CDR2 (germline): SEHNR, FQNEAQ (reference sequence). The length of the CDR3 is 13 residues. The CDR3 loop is CASSQLGALEAFF. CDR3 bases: TGTGCCAGCAGCCAACTTGGGGCCCTTGAAGCTTTCTTT.

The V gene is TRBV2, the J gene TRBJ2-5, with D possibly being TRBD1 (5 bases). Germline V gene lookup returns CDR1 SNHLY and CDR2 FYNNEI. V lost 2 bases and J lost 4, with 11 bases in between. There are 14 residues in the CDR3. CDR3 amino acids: CASSERAGAETQYF. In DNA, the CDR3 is TGTGCCAGCAGTGAAAGGGCTGGGGCAGAGACCCAGTACTTC. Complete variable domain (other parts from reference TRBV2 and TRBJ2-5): EPEVTQTPSHQVTQMGQEVILRCVPISNHLYFYWYRQILGQKVEFLVSFYNNEISEKSEIFDDQFSVERPDGSNFTLKIRSTKLEDSAMYFCASSERAGAETQYFGPGTRLLVL.

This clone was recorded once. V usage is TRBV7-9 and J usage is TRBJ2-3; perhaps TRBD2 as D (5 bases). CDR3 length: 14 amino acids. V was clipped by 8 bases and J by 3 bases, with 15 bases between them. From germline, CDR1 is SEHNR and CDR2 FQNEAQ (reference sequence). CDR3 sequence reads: CASRREGETDTQYF. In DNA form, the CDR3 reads TGTGCCAGCCGAAGAGAGGGAGAAACAGATACGCAGTATTTT. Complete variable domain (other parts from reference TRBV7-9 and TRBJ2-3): DTGVSQNPRHKITKRGQNVTFRCDPISEHNRLYWYRQTLGQGPEFLTYFQNEAQLEKSRLLSDRFSAERPKGSFSTLEIQRTEQGDSAMYLCASRREGETDTQYFGPGTRLTVL.

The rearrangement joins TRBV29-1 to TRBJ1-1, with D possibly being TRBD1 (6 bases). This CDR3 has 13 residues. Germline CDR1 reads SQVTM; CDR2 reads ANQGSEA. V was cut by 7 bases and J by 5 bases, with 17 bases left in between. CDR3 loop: CSAYRDKGTEAFF. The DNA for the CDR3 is TGCAGCGCATACCGGGACAAAGGAACTGAAGCTTTCTTT.

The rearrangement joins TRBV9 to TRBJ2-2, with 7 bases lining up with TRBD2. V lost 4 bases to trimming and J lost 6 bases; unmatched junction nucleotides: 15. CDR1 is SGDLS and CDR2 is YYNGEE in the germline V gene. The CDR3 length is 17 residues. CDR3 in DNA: TGTGCCAGCAGCCCACTGGCAGCGGGATATGTGGCCGGGGAGCTGTTTTTT. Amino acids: CASSPLAAGYVAGELFF.

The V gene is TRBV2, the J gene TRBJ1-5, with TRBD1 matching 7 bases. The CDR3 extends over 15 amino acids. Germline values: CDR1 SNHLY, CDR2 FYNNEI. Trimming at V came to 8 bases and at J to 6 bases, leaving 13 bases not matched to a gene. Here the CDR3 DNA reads TGTGCCAGCGGTACCGAGACAGGGCGGGGTCAGCCCCAGCATTTT. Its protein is CASGTETGRGQPQHF.

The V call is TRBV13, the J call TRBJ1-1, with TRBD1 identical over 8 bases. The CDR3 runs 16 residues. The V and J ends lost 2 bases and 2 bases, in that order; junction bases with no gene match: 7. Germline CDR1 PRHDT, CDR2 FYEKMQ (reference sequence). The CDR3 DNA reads TGTGCCAGCAGCTTATTTAGGACAGGGACCAACACTGAAGCTTTCTTT. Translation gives CASSLFRTGTNTEAFF. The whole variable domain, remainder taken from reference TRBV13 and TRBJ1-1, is AAGVIQSPRHLIKEKRETATLKCYPIPRHDTVYWYQQGPGQDPQFLISFYEKMQSDKGSIPDRFSAQQFSDYHSELNMSSLELGDSALYFCASSLFRTGTNTEAFFGQGTRLTVV.

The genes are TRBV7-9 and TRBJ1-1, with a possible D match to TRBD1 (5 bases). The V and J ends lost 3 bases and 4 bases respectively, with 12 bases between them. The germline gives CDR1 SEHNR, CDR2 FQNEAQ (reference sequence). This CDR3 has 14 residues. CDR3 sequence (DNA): TGTGCCAGCAGCTTTTCTACAGGAGTCACTGAAGCTTTCTTT. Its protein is CASSFSTGVTEAFF.

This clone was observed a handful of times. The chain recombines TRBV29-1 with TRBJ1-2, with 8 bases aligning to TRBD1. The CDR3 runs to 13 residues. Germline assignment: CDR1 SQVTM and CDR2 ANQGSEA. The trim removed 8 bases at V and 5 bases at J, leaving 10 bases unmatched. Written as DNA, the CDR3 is TGCAGCTTGTCACAGGGGGTTGGGTATGGCTACACCTTC. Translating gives CSLSQGVGYGYTF.

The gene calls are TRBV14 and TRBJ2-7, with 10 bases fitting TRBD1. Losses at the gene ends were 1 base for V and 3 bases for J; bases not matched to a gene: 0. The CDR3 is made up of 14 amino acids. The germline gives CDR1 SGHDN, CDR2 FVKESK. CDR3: CASSQGTGGYEQYF. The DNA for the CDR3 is TGTGCCAGCAGCCAAGGGACAGGGGGCTACGAGCAGTACTTC.

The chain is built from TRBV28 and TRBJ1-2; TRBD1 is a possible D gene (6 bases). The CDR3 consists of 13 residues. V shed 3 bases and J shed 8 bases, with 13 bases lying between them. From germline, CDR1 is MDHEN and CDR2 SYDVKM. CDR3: CASSFTGRWGYTF. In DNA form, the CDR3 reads TGTGCCAGCAGTTTTACAGGGCGGTGGGGCTACACCTTC.

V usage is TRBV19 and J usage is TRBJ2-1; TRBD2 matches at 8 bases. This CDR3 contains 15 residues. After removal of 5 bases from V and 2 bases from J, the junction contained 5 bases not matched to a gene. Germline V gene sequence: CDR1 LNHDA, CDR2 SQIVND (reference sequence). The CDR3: CASSPSGSTYNEQFF. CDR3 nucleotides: TGTGCCAGTAGTCCAAGCGGGAGCACCTACAATGAGCAGTTCTTC. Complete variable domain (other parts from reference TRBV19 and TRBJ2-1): DGGITQSPKYLFRKEGQNVTLSCEQNLNHDAMYWYRQDPGQGLRLIYYSQIVNDFQKGDIAEGYSVSREKKESFPLTVTSAQKNPTAFYLCASSPSGSTYNEQFFGPGTRLTVL.

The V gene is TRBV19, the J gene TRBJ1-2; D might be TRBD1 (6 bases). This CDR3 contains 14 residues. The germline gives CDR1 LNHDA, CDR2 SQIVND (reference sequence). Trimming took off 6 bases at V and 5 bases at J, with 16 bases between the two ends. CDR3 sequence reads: CASRSAGEGYGYTF. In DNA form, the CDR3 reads TGTGCCAGTAGGTCGGCAGGGGAAGGGTATGGCTACACCTTC.

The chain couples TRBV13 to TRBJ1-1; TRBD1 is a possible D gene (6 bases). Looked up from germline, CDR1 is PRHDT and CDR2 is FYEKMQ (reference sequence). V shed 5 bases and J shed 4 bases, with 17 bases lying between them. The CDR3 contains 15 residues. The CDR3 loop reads CASSPLGGGGTEAFF. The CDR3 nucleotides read TGTGCCAGCAGCCCGCTGGGAGGGGGGGGCACTGAAGCTTTCTTT.

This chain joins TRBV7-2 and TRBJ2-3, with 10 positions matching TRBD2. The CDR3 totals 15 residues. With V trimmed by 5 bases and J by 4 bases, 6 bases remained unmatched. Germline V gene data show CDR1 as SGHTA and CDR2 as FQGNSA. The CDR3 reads CASSGAGGSSDTQYF. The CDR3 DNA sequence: TGTGCCAGCAGCGGAGCGGGAGGGTCTTCAGATACGCAGTATTTT.

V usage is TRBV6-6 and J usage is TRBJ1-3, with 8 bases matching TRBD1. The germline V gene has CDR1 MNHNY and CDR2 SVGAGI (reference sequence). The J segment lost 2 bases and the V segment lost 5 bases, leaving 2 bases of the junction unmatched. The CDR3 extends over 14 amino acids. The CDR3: CASSRQGTGNTIYF. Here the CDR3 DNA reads TGTGCCAGCAGTCGACAGGGGACTGGAAACACCATATATTTT.

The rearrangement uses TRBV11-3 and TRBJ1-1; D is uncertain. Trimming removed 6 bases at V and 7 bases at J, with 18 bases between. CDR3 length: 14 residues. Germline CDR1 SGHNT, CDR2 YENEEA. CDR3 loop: CASSPPPSSGEAFF. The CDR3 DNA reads TGTGCCAGCAGTCCCCCACCTTCATCGGGTGAAGCTTTCTTT.

DNA for the CDR3: TGTGCCAGCAGCTTATTCCCCGTGGACAGGGGGCACAATGAGCAGTTCTTC. Amino acid sequence: CASSLFPVDRGHNEQFF. V and J are TRBV11-2 and TRBJ2-1; 11 bases agree with TRBD1. The junction had 8 bases not matched to a gene; V was cut back by 2 bases and J by 5 bases. From germline, CDR1 is SGHAT and CDR2 FQNNGV. This CDR3 spans 17 amino acids.

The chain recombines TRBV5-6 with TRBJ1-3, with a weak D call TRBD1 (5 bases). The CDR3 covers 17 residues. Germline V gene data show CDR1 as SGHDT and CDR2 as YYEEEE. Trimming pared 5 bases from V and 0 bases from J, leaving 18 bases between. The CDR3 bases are TGTGCCAGCAGATTCAGTTTTGGGGCTGCCTCTGGAAACACCATATATTTT. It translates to CASRFSFGAASGNTIYF.

The CDR3 nucleotides read TGTGCCAGCAGTCGGACACAGGCAACTAATGAAAAACTGTTTTTT. Translated, it gives CASSRTQATNEKLFF. V usage is TRBV27 and J usage is TRBJ1-4; D possibly corresponds to TRBD1 (5 bases). CDR1 MNHEY and CDR2 SMNVEV come from the germline V gene (reference sequence). Trimming stripped 5 bases from V and 0 bases from J, with 10 bases between. This CDR3 spans 15 amino acids.